Below, 16 T cell receptor beta chains from the same sample are listed, as sequenced in a study of CD4 T cells in relation to SARS-CoV-2 and coronaviruses. No cognate antigen is known for these TCRs. The method was immunoSEQ multiplex PCR; TCRdb's version includes in-frame clones alone and lacks a portion of them. Of roughly 41,000 clones detected, 82% appear once; the ten largest clones hold over 4%. The sequenced material came from naive CD4+ T cells from PBMCs, cultured in vitro. Subset reported: naive CD4+ T cells isolated by negative enrichment. The receptors derive from an adult with COVID-19.

The chain couples TRBV24-1 to TRBJ2-3; D call uncertain. The CDR3 is made up of 14 amino acids. Germline-derived CDR1 and CDR2 are KGHDR and SFDVKD. V dropped 1 base and J dropped 4 bases, with 8 bases sitting between them. CDR3: CATSDFPSPDTQYF. The DNA for the CDR3 is TGTGCCACCAGTGATTTTCCGTCCCCAGATACGCAGTATTTT.

The V gene is TRBV7-8, the J gene TRBJ1-3; no firm D call. This CDR3 is 14 amino acids long. V was trimmed by 1 base and J by 4 bases, leaving 8 bases between them. Germline V lookup: CDR1 SGHVS, CDR2 FQNEAQ. The CDR3 DNA sequence: TGTGCCAGCAGCTTAGACCATGCCGGAAACACCATATATTTT. This gives the protein CASSLDHAGNTIYF.

The chain joins TRBV5-4 to TRBJ2-1; TRBD2 aligns across 7 bases. Germline V CDR1 and CDR2: SGHNT, YYREEE (reference sequence). Trimming removed 6 bases from V and 4 bases from J; junction bases left unmatched: 13. This CDR3 is 16 amino acids long. CDR3 in DNA: TGTGCCAGCACCCCAACGGGGACTAAAAGTTACAATGAGCAGTTCTTC. Its protein is CASTPTGTKSYNEQFF.

CDR3 residues: CASSLMGGGQESPLHF. The CDR3 DNA reads TGTGCCAGCAGCTTAATGGGTGGGGGCCAGGAATCACCCCTCCACTTT. The chain joins TRBV11-2 to TRBJ1-6, with D perhaps TRBD1 (6 bases). Germline V gene sequence: CDR1 SGHAT, CDR2 FQNNGV. V gave up 2 bases and J gave up 10 bases, with 18 bases separating them. CDR3 length: 16 residues. The variable domain in full, with the rest retrieved from reference TRBV11-2 and TRBJ1-6, is EAGVAQSPRYKIIEKRQSVAFWCNPISGHATLYWYQQILGQGPKLLIQFQNNGVVDDSQLPKDRFSAERLKGVDSTLKIQPAKLEDSAVYLCASSLMGGGQESPLHFGNGTRLTVT.

In its sample, this clone was seen once. J is TRBJ1-3 and V is TRBV9, with 8 bases lining up with TRBD1. The V gene's germline CDR1 is SGDLS and CDR2 YYNGEE. The CDR3 loop spans 17 amino acids. Trimming at V came to 3 bases and at J to 0 bases, leaving 8 bases not matched to a gene. CDR3 DNA sequence: TGTGCCAGCAGCGCACAGGGGGGCCTAAACTCTGGAAACACCATATATTTT. Translated, it gives CASSAQGGLNSGNTIYF.

CDR3 sequence: CSASFGLGGAETQYF. Here the CDR3 DNA reads TGCAGTGCTAGTTTCGGACTAGGGGGCGCGGAGACCCAGTACTTC. The rearrangement uses TRBV20-1 and TRBJ2-5; either TRBD1 or TRBD2 may fit D (7 bases each). Germline loops: CDR1 DFQATT, CDR2 SNEGSKA (reference sequence). Trimming took 3 bases from V and 5 from J, leaving 19 bases between them. The CDR3 covers 15 residues.

V gene TRBV4-1 combines with J gene TRBJ2-7; 8 bases fit TRBD1. J gave up 2 bases and V 4 bases, and 16 bases lay outside the gene matches. From germline, CDR1 is MGHRA and CDR2 YSYEKL. This CDR3 region has 18 residues. CDR3 protein: CASSLISLTQGAAYEQYF. The CDR3 DNA reads as TGCGCCAGCAGCCTGATATCCCTCACCCAGGGGGCGGCCTACGAGCAGTACTTC.

The chain combines TRBV28 with TRBJ2-7; 8 nucleotides agree with TRBD2. V was pared by 5 bases and J by 7 bases, with 13 bases of the junction left unmatched. Looked up from germline, CDR1 is MDHEN and CDR2 is SYDVKM. The CDR3 runs to 15 residues. For the CDR3, the DNA is TGTGCCAGCAGTCCGTACCGAGCGGGAGCGAAAGAGCAGTACTTC. It specifies CASSPYRAGAKEQYF.

This chain links TRBV27 with TRBJ2-4, with 10 bases identical to TRBD1. The J segment lost 6 bases and the V segment lost 5 bases, leaving 16 bases of the junction unmatched. This CDR3 has 18 amino acids. From germline, CDR1 is MNHEY and CDR2 SMNVEV (reference sequence). The CDR3 DNA is TGTGCCAGCAGTCGTCTTGTTGACAGGGGGCGGCTCGGAAACATTCAGTACTTC. This sequence encodes CASSRLVDRGRLGNIQYF.

The gene calls are TRBV27 and TRBJ2-4; D possibly uses TRBD1 or TRBD2 (5 bases each). This CDR3 contains 19 residues. V shed 1 base and J shed 1 base, with 20 bases lying between them. Germline values: CDR1 MNHEY, CDR2 SMNVEV (reference sequence). CDR3 residues: CASSLWGTQYTEAKNIQYF. The CDR3 DNA reads TGTGCCAGCAGTTTATGGGGGACCCAATACACCGAGGCCAAAAACATTCAGTACTTC.

This clone was found a few times. The J gene is TRBJ2-1, the V gene TRBV25-1, with 11 positions matching TRBD2. J gave up 5 bases and V 6 bases, and 3 bases lay outside the gene matches. Germline V lookup: CDR1 MGHDK, CDR2 SYGVNS. The length of the CDR3 is 14 residues. Written as DNA, the CDR3 is TGTGCCAGCAGGACTAGCGGGAAAGACAATGAGCAGTTCTTC. Translating it yields CASRTSGKDNEQFF.

The rearrangement links TRBV19 to TRBJ1-5, with 9 bases lining up with TRBD1. V was clipped by 4 bases and J by 1 base; unmatched bases: 8. In germline, CDR1 is LNHDA, CDR2 SQIVND (reference sequence). This CDR3 is 17 amino acids long. CDR3 region: CASSKGQGWGSNQPQHF. The CDR3 DNA reads as TGTGCCAGTAGTAAAGGACAGGGGTGGGGAAGCAATCAGCCCCAGCATTTT.

This chain uses TRBV27 with TRBJ1-2, with D unresolved. V lost 10 bases to trimming and J lost 5 bases, with 11 bases between them. This CDR3 is built from 11 residues. In germline, CDR1 is MNHEY, CDR2 SMNVEV (reference sequence). The CDR3 nucleotides are TGTGCCACCGGCTGGAATTATGGCTACACCTTC. This gives the protein CATGWNYGYTF.

This sequence joins TRBV5-1 and TRBJ1-1; D is perhaps TRBD1 (5 bases). This CDR3 has 14 amino acids. CDR1 is SGHRS, CDR2 YFSETQ, per germline. Trimming cost V 0 bases and J 4 bases, with 10 bases left between them. The CDR3 region has the DNA TGCGCCAGCAGCTTGGTAGGGGCGAGCACTGAAGCTTTCTTT. It yields the protein CASSLVGASTEAFF.

This clone is medium-sized in the sample. The chain has TRBV6-4 and TRBJ2-2, with 7 bases matching TRBD2. Germline V gene sequence: CDR1 MRHNA, CDR2 SNTAGT. Unmatched junction bases numbered 9, after V lost 2 bases and J lost 6 bases. CDR3 length: 16 residues. The CDR3 protein is CASSDTPSGDPGELFF. CDR3 coding DNA: TGTGCCAGCAGTGACACCCCAAGCGGGGACCCCGGGGAGCTGTTTTTT.

The chain is built from TRBV5-1 and TRBJ1-1; no clear D. Germline loops: CDR1 SGHRS, CDR2 YFSETQ. Trimming removed 0 bases at V and 5 bases at J, with 8 bases between. This CDR3 has 13 amino acids. In DNA form, the CDR3 reads TGCGCCAGCAGCTTGGCCCGGACGACTGAAGCTTTCTTT. Translation: CASSLARTTEAFF. Looking up the rest from reference TRBV5-1 and TRBJ1-1 gives the full variable domain: KAGVTQTPRYLIKTRGQQVTLSCSPISGHRSVSWYQQTPGQGLQFLFEYFSETQRNKGNFPGRFSGRQFSNSRSEMNVSTLELGDSALYLCASSLARTTEAFFGQGTRLTVV.